The rows below give T cell receptor beta chains drawn from one sample of a study of blood T cell repertoires in COVID-19. The protocol was immunoSEQ multiplex PCR, while the TCRdb copy is restricted to in-frame clones and leaves out a portion. The sample consists of tens of thousands of clones, 60% to 80% of them appearing once. The sequencing sample was made of peripheral blood. All receptors derive from a man between 65 and 85 years old with active or convalescent COVID-19. Both conserved end residues are part of each CDR3. Each record gives: clone size, D gene, J gene, V gene, CDR3 DNA, CDR3 protein. The D gene is left open where the match is weak. Clone size is not always given. Where it is, it says once, few, many or a class for expanded clones.

-,-,TRBJ1-1,TRBV5-5,TGTGCCAGCAGCAGAACGGGCACTGAAGCTTTCTTT,CASSRTGTEAFF
-,TRBD2,TRBJ2-7,TRBV3-1/TRBV3-2,TGTGCCAGCAGCCAAGATCACGGGAGGGAGGAGTACTTC,CASSQDHGREEYF
-,TRBD1,TRBJ1-6,TRBV13,TGTGCCAGCAGCGCGGGACAGGGGAATTCACCCCTCCACTTT,CASSAGQGNSPLHF
-,-,TRBJ2-3,TRBV9,TGTGCCAGCGCTGGGGGGACTGGAAAAAAAGATACGCAGTATTTT,CASAGGTGKKDTQYF
-,-,TRBJ2-2,TRBV2,TGTGCCAGCAGTGAACGGTCTAGCCCCGGGGAGCTGTTTTTT,CASSERSSPGELFF
-,TRBD1,TRBJ2-7,TRBV5-1,TGCGCCAGCAGCTTGGGGCAGGGGGTCTCCTACGAGCAGTACTTC,CASSLGQGVSYEQYF
few,TRBD2,TRBJ2-3,TRBV4-1,TGCGCCAGCAGCCAGTCCACTAGCGGAGGGACGCAGTATTTT,CASSQSTSGGTQYF
-,TRBD2,TRBJ2-1,TRBV5-1,TGCGCCAGCAGCGCCTGGGGGACTAGCGGGGAATCCTACAATGAGCAGTTCTTC,CASSAWGTSGESYNEQFF
-,TRBD1,TRBJ1-5,TRBV2,TGTGCCAGCAGGCCGGGACAGTATCAGCCCCAGCATTTT,CASRPGQYQPQHF
-,TRBD1,TRBJ2-2,TRBV4-2,TGTGCCAGCAGCCCCAGGGACAGGCGAAACACCGGGGAGCTGTTTTTT,CASSPRDRRNTGELFF
-,-,TRBJ1-2,TRBV3-1/TRBV3-2,TGTGCCAGCAGCCAAGATCATAGTGGCGGGGGCGGCTACACCTTC,CASSQDHSGGGGYTF
few,-,TRBJ2-2,TRBV6-6,TGTGCCAGCAGTCTAGGGACTACCGGGGAGCTGTTTTTT,CASSLGTTGELFF
-,-,TRBJ2-7,TRBV7-9,TGTGCCAGCAGCTTAGACAGGGACCCCTACGAGCAGTACTTC,CASSLDRDPYEQYF
-,-,TRBJ1-5,TRBV7-8,TGTGCCAGCAGCTTTTCCAGGGTCTTAGGGCAGCCCCAGCATTTT,CASSFSRVLGQPQHF
-,-,TRBJ1-1,TRBV5-1,TGCGCCAGCACCGAGGGGGTGATGAACACTGAAGCTTTCTTT,CASTEGVMNTEAFF
-,-,TRBJ2-5,TRBV5-1,TGCGCCAGCAGCTTTGGGGGCGGAGAGACCCAGTACTTC,CASSFGGGETQYF
-,TRBD2,TRBJ2-6,TRBV5-4,TGTGCCAGCAGGCGGGGGGACACTGGGGCCAACGTCCTGACTTTC,CASRRGDTGANVLTF
-,TRBD2,TRBJ2-7,TRBV5-4,TGTGCCAGCAGCCCTGGCGGCAGCGGGGGGAGCTACGAGCAGTACTTC,CASSPGGSGGSYEQYF
-,TRBD2,TRBJ2-2,TRBV11-2,TGTGCCAGCAGCTTAGAACCCCCCGGGGGGGCTGGGGAGCTGTTTTTT,CASSLEPPGGAGELFF
-,-,TRBJ2-1,TRBV5-1,TGCGCCAGCAGCTTGGGTACAGAGAACTACAATGAGCAGTTCTTC,CASSLGTENYNEQFF
-,TRBD2,TRBJ2-2,TRBV7-9,TGTGCCAGCAGCCCGCGCGAGCGGGGAGCCGGGGAGCTGTTTTTT,CASSPRERGAGELFF
-,TRBD2,TRBJ2-1,TRBV7-2,TGTGCCAGCAGCTTAAAGAGCGGGGGGGCGACGCTGTTCTTC,CASSLKSGGATLFF
-,-,TRBJ1-2,TRBV3-1/TRBV3-2,TGTGCCAGCAGCTCACAGAACTATGGCTACACCTTC,CASSSQNYGYTF
-,-,TRBJ2-6,TRBV2,TGTGCCAGCAAGACAGACTCTGGGGCCAACGTCCTGACTTTC,CASKTDSGANVLTF
-,-,TRBJ1-3,TRBV15,TGTGCCACCAGCAGAGATCGAGGCGTCGACACCATATATTTT,CATSRDRGVDTIYF
once,-,TRBJ1-1,TRBV5-1,TGCGCCAGCAGCAGAAGCGAACAGGGGAACACTGAAGCTTTCTTT,CASSRSEQGNTEAFF
-,TRBD2,TRBJ2-7,TRBV11-2,TGTGCCAGCAGCTTAAGTTTGGTAGCGGGGGATTACGAGCAGTACTTC,CASSLSLVAGDYEQYF
-,TRBD2,TRBJ2-1,TRBV11-1,TGTGCCAGCAGCTCAACTAGCGGGGGAGTCTACAATGAGCAGTTCTTC,CASSSTSGGVYNEQFF
few,-,TRBJ2-7,TRBV5-4,TGTGCCACCCGCGGAAATCTAGCGCCCTACGAGCAGTACTTC,CATRGNLAPYEQYF
few,-,TRBJ1-5,TRBV9,TGTGCCAGCAGCGTATCCCCCTCAGGTCGGCCCCAGCATTTT,CASSVSPSGRPQHF
-,-,TRBJ1-5,TRBV12-5,TGTGCTAGTGGTTTGGCTTGGGGGGCCCAGCATTTT,CASGLAWGAQHF
few,-,TRBJ1-1,TRBV7-2,TGTGCCAGCAGCTTGACAGTTCCTCTTGGCACTGAAGCTTTCTTT,CASSLTVPLGTEAFF
-,TRBD1,TRBJ2-2,TRBV6-2/TRBV6-3,TGTGCCAGCAGTTACTCGCGGACAGGGGCTAACACCGGGGAGCTGTTTTTT,CASSYSRTGANTGELFF
-,-,TRBJ2-3,TRBV21-1,TGTGCCAGCAGCAAGGGGAAGGGAGGGGTTAGCACAGATACGCAGTATTTT,CASSKGKGGVSTDTQYF
-,-,TRBJ2-7,TRBV11-2,TGTGCCAGCAGCGCACAGGGCTACGAGCAGTACTTC,CASSAQGYEQYF
-,-,TRBJ2-5,TRBV7-2,TGTGCCAGCAGCTTAGTGTCTGGTGCGGAGACCCAGTACTTC,CASSLVSGAETQYF
-,-,TRBJ1-5,TRBV6-2/TRBV6-3,TGTGCCAGCAGTTCACAGGGCGGGAATCAGCCCCAGCATTTT,CASSSQGGNQPQHF
-,TRBD1,TRBJ1-6,TRBV27,TGTGCCAGCAGTCCCCAAAGATCCGGGACAGCATCGTATTCACCCCTCCACTTT,CASSPQRSGTASYSPLHF
-,TRBD1,TRBJ2-5,TRBV2,TGTGCCAGCAGTGTGGACAGGGGTTATGAGACCCAGTACTTC,CASSVDRGYETQYF
-,-,TRBJ1-4,TRBV2,TGTGCCAGCTCGACCAGAGGTGAAAAACTGTTTTTT,CASSTRGEKLFF
few,TRBD2,TRBJ2-1,TRBV11-3,TGTGCCAGCAGAACGGGGGGGGTCTCCAATGAGCAGTTCTTC,CASRTGGVSNEQFF
-,-,TRBJ1-4,TRBV14,TGTGCCAGCAGCCAACGCACAGGGATTTATAATGAAAAACTGTTTTTT,CASSQRTGIYNEKLFF
-,TRBD1,TRBJ2-1,TRBV6-5,TGTGCCAGCAGTTACCCGATGGGACAGGGTCATGAGCAGTTCTTC,CASSYPMGQGHEQFF
few,TRBD1,TRBJ1-5,TRBV13,TGTGCCAGCCGACAGGGAAAATTACCCGATCAGCCCCAGCATTTT,CASRQGKLPDQPQHF
once,-,TRBJ1-2,TRBV19,TGTGCCAGTAGCCGTCGACGGGTCGACTATGGCTACACCTTC,CASSRRRVDYGYTF
few,TRBD2,TRBJ2-5,TRBV24-1,TGTGCCACCAGTGATTCGGCGGGAGGTCAAGAGACCCAGTACTTC,CATSDSAGGQETQYF
-,-,TRBJ1-1,TRBV6-1,TGTGCCAGCAGTGAAAGTTGGGCATCTATAGCTTTCTTT,CASSESWASIAFF
-,-,TRBJ2-5,TRBV5-1,TGCGCCAGCAGCTTGGGAGGGAGTTCACAAGAGACCCAGTACTTC,CASSLGGSSQETQYF
few,TRBD1,TRBJ1-5,TRBV15,TGTGCCACCAGCCAACAGGGGGTCAGCAATCAGCCCCAGCATTTT,CATSQQGVSNQPQHF
few,TRBD1,TRBJ1-4,TRBV5-1,TGCGCCAGCAGCCCACAGGGGAGTAAGAATGAAAAACTGTTTTTT,CASSPQGSKNEKLFF
-,-,TRBJ2-3,TRBV5-4,TGTGCCAGCAGCCTTAGCACAGATACGCAGTATTTT,CASSLSTDTQYF
-,-,TRBJ2-3,TRBV7-9,TGTGCCAGCAGCGTACAGGGCACAGATACGCAGTATTTT,CASSVQGTDTQYF
-,-,TRBJ2-7,TRBV3-1/TRBV3-2,TGTGCCAGCGCTTCGACAGACTTATACGAGCAGTACTTC,CASASTDLYEQYF
-,-,TRBJ1-1,TRBV6-5,TGTGCCAGCACCTACCTGGTGAACACTGAAGCTTTCTTT,CASTYLVNTEAFF
few,TRBD2,TRBJ2-7,TRBV10-3,TGTGCCATCAGTGAGTCTGGCGGGGGTCGGGAGCAGTACTTC,CAISESGGGREQYF
-,-,TRBJ2-1,TRBV5-1,TGCGCCAGCAGCTTTCTGCAGGGTAACTCCTACAATGAGCAGTTCTTC,CASSFLQGNSYNEQFF
-,-,TRBJ1-1,TRBV6-5,TGTGCCAGCAGCCTTGGACGGGGGTGGACTGAAGCTTTCTTT,CASSLGRGWTEAFF
few,-,TRBJ1-1,TRBV11-3,TGTGCCAGCAGCTTGAGTCTGAACACTGAAGCTTTCTTT,CASSLSLNTEAFF
-,TRBD1,TRBJ2-1,TRBV3-1/TRBV3-2,TGTGCCAGCAGCCAAGTTCCCGGGACAGGGAGGGGGTTTGGCTACAATGAGCAGTTCTTC,CASSQVPGTGRGFGYNEQFF
-,TRBD2,TRBJ2-7,TRBV11-2,TGTGCCAGCAGGGGAGGGGCGGCCTACGAGCAGTACTTC,CASRGGAAYEQYF